One sample yielded the 32 T cell receptor beta chains listed below, sequenced in a study of T cell responses to AZD1222 COVID-19 vaccine. TCRdb keeps only in-frame clones here, not all; method: immunoSEQ multiplex PCR. The sample lists some 150,000 clones; about 93% were seen once. Sequencing was performed on peripheral blood, taken on day 0 of AZD1222 vaccination. These receptors all come from an adult in good health.

The CDR3 DNA sequence: TGTGCTAGTGGCTGGGGGAGGGGCCACTACGAGCAGTACTTC. Residues: CASGWGRGHYEQYF. This chain links TRBV12-5 with TRBJ2-7; 7 nucleotides agree with TRBD2. The V segment lost 6 bases and the J segment 3 bases; nucleotides outside the gene matches: 8. The CDR3 covers 14 residues. CDR1 and CDR2 (germline): LGHNT, FRNRAP.

This sequence joins TRBV2 and TRBJ2-7, with TRBD1 matching over 10 bases. Germline lookup yields CDR1 SNHLY and CDR2 FYNNEI. The CDR3 spans 13 residues. With V trimmed by 8 bases and J by 2 bases, 3 bases remained unmatched. This CDR3 reads CASQDRGPYEQYF. In DNA, the CDR3 is TGTGCCAGCCAAGACAGGGGGCCCTACGAGCAGTACTTC.

This chain joins TRBV23-1 and TRBJ2-7, with D tentatively TRBD2 (7 bases). TRBV23-1 is treated as an ORF (open reading frame) with a function not yet certain. The CDR3 loop spans 15 amino acids. Trimming pared 10 bases from V and 0 bases from J, leaving 19 bases between. CDR3 amino acids: CATKRGGRISYEQYF. CDR3 in DNA: TGCGCCACGAAAAGGGGGGGGCGGATCTCCTACGAGCAGTACTTC.

The V call is TRBV5-4, the J call TRBJ1-2, with TRBD1 matching over 10 bases. The V segment lost 4 bases and the J segment 8 bases; nucleotides outside the gene matches: 8. The CDR3 is made up of 14 amino acids. Germline V CDR1 and CDR2: SGHNT, YYREEE (reference sequence). The CDR3 spells CASSPEGTGVGYTF. The CDR3 DNA sequence: TGTGCCAGCAGCCCCGAGGGGACAGGGGTCGGCTACACCTTC.

V and J are TRBV3-1 (or the pseudogene TRBV3-2) and TRBJ2-1; no firm D call. Germline V CDR1 and CDR2: LGHDT, YNNKEL (reference sequence). Trimming left V 2 bases short and J 8 bases short, with 7 bases between. CDR3 length: 12 amino acids. The CDR3 sequence is CASSQLPHEQFF. The DNA for the CDR3 is TGTGCCAGCAGCCAACTCCCCCATGAGCAGTTCTTC.

V and J are TRBV18 and TRBJ1-6; D is undetermined. The V end lost 2 bases, the J end lost 10 bases, and 15 bases lay between the germline ends. This CDR3 has 15 residues. Germline V gene lookup returns CDR1 KGHSH and CDR2 LQKENI. DNA for the CDR3: TGTGCCAGCTCACCATCCCCTGAGCGGAGGTCACCCCTCCACTTT. Encoded protein: CASSPSPERRSPLHF.

This sequence joins TRBV4-2 and TRBJ1-6; tentatively, D is TRBD1 (5 bases). V was pared by 0 bases and J by 7 bases, with 10 bases between. Germline CDR1 is LGHNA and CDR2 is YNFKEQ. There are 15 residues in the CDR3. This CDR3 reads CASSQEEGPNSPLHF. The CDR3 region has the DNA TGTGCCAGCAGCCAAGAGGAGGGACCAAATTCACCCCTCCACTTT.

The chain carries TRBV7-2 and TRBJ2-3; D is uncertain. The CDR3 has 15 amino acids. Germline CDR1 SGHTA, CDR2 FQGNSA. V lost 5 bases to trimming and J lost 5 bases, with 17 bases between them. The CDR3 DNA sequence: TGTGCCAGCAGCACCTACGGGTTAGGAGAAGATACGCAGTATTTT. It encodes CASSTYGLGEDTQYF.

This clone has just one count. The CDR3 loop reads CASSDRGRGETQYF. The DNA for the CDR3 is TGTGCCAGCAGTGACAGGGGGCGGGGGGAGACCCAGTACTTC. V is TRBV6-1 and J is TRBJ2-5; possibly TRBD1 for D (8 bases). This CDR3 is 14 amino acids long. Germline V gene sequence: CDR1 MNHNS, CDR2 SASEGT. Trimming removed 3 bases at V and 5 bases at J, with 13 bases between.

The V and J genes are TRBV29-1 and TRBJ2-2, with TRBD2 as a possible D gene (5 bases). CDR3 length: 13 amino acids. The germline CDR1 and CDR2 sequences are SQVTM and ANQGSEA. V was shortened by 6 bases and J by 0 bases, with 8 bases between the two germline ends. CDR3 residues: CSVKAANTGELFF. CDR3 nucleotides: TGCAGCGTGAAAGCGGCGAACACCGGGGAGCTGTTTTTT.

The chain has TRBV2 and TRBJ1-5; no clear D. V was trimmed by 4 bases and J by 0 bases, leaving 7 bases between them. Germline V gene lookup returns CDR1 SNHLY and CDR2 FYNNEI. CDR3 length equals 14 residues. CDR3 DNA sequence: TGTGCCAGCAGTGGCAGCCTTAGCAATCAGCCCCAGCATTTT. Its protein is CASSGSLSNQPQHF.

V and J are TRBV5-1 and TRBJ2-7; D tentatively reads TRBD1 or TRBD2 (5 bases each). Germline CDR1 and CDR2: SGHRS and YFSETQ. V lost 4 bases and J 6 bases, leaving 17 bases between the germline ends. This CDR3 comprises 14 residues. Written as DNA, the CDR3 is TGCGCCAGCAGCGATGGGGACCGTGGTGGCGAGCAGTACTTC. It is translated as CASSDGDRGGEQYF.

The V call is TRBV11-2, the J call TRBJ1-4; D ambiguous. The CDR3 contains 16 residues. V was cut by 5 bases and J by 3 bases, with 16 bases left in between. CDR1 is SGHAT, CDR2 FQNNGV, per germline. The CDR3 loop is CASSLAGGVANEKLFF. The CDR3 nucleotides are TGTGCCAGCAGCCTCGCTGGCGGGGTGGCTAATGAAAAACTGTTTTTT.

CDR3 region: CASSPLGDRALDTQYF. The CDR3 nucleotides read TGTGCCAGCAGCCCCCTGGGGGACAGGGCGTTGGATACGCAGTATTTT. The rearrangement joins TRBV28 to TRBJ2-3; the match to TRBD1 covers 9 bases. V lost 6 bases and J lost 6; bases outside the gene matches: 13. The V gene's germline CDR1 is MDHEN and CDR2 SYDVKM. This CDR3 is built from 16 residues.

This sequence joins TRBV10-3 and TRBJ1-1, with TRBD1 as a possible D gene (5 bases). The CDR3 sequence is 13 residues long. CDR1 is ENHRY and CDR2 is SYGVKD in the germline V gene. With 4 bases removed from V and 5 bases from J, the gap between germline ends came to 11 bases. CDR3 nucleotide sequence: TGTGCCATCAGTGTGGGACCGTCTACTGAAGCTTTCTTT. Protein sequence: CAISVGPSTEAFF.

This chain joins TRBV11-2 and TRBJ1-2; no firm D call. The CDR3 is 15 residues long. Germline V CDR1 and CDR2: SGHAT, FQNNGV. Deletions cut 2 bases from V and 4 bases from J, with 14 bases between. This CDR3 is CASSLLVGPSYGYTF. For the CDR3, the DNA is TGTGCCAGCAGCTTACTTGTCGGCCCGAGCTATGGCTACACCTTC.

V and J are TRBV11-2 and TRBJ1-1; TRBD1 is a possible D gene (5 bases). The V gene lost 5 bases and the J gene lost 1 base, with 11 bases spanning the gap. The CDR3 covers 14 residues. Per germline, CDR1 SGHAT and CDR2 FQNNGV. The CDR3: CASSVRGPNTEAFF. The CDR3 DNA reads TGTGCCAGCAGCGTAAGGGGCCCGAACACTGAAGCTTTCTTT.

This chain links TRBV9 with TRBJ2-1; TRBD2 aligns across 9 bases. Germline CDR1 reads SGDLS; CDR2 reads YYNGEE. The CDR3 runs to 17 residues. Germline trimming cut 4 bases from V and 0 bases from J; bases unmatched to any gene: 8. Written as DNA, the CDR3 is TGTGCCAGCAGCTCCAGGACTAGCGAAAGCTCCTACAATGAGCAGTTCTTC. Protein sequence: CASSSRTSESSYNEQFF.

With regard to this clone: The identical CDR3 is also encoded by other nucleotide sequences in the sample. The V call is TRBV6-5, the J call TRBJ1-1, with D hard to call. V lost 0 bases and J 1 base, leaving 6 bases between the germline ends. The germline V gene has CDR1 MNHEY and CDR2 SVGAGI. The CDR3 is 14 residues long. The DNA of the CDR3 is TGTGCCAGCAGTTACTCGGGCAGGAACACTGAAGCTTTCTTT. It specifies CASSYSGRNTEAFF.

The chain has TRBV11-2 and TRBJ2-7; D gene uncertain. CDR1 and CDR2 from the germline V gene are SGHAT and FQNNGV. The length of the CDR3 is 16 residues. V lost 5 bases, J lost 0 bases, and 17 bases lay in between. CDR3 protein: CASSPRRLLVSYEQYF. CDR3 DNA: TGTGCCAGCAGCCCCCGACGACTTCTTGTCTCCTACGAGCAGTACTTC.

This clone was recorded once. The CDR3 protein is CASSSPGLRTDEQYF. In nucleotides, the CDR3 is TGTGCCAGTAGCTCCCCCGGACTCCGCACGGACGAGCAGTACTTC. This chain connects TRBV19 to TRBJ2-7; tentative D call: TRBD2 (5 bases). Looked up from germline, CDR1 is LNHDA and CDR2 is SQIVND (reference sequence). This CDR3 has 15 residues. The V gene lost 6 bases and the J gene lost 5 bases, with 20 bases spanning the gap.

This rearrangement joins TRBV9 to TRBJ1-5; TRBD1 agrees at 7 bases. CDR1 SGDLS and CDR2 YYNGEE come from the germline V gene. This CDR3 has 14 amino acids. J lost 9 bases, V lost 4 bases, and 10 bases had no gene match. CDR3 amino acids: CASSSQGSAMPQHF. CDR3 in DNA: TGTGCCAGCAGCTCACAGGGGTCCGCGATGCCCCAGCATTTT.

V is TRBV6-5 and J is TRBJ2-6; D is unclear. Trimming left V 7 bases short and J 0 bases short, with 10 bases between. The CDR3 loop spans 15 amino acids. The germline gives CDR1 MNHEY, CDR2 SVGAGI. This CDR3 reads CASKTETSGANVLTF. CDR3 sequence (DNA): TGTGCCAGCAAAACGGAGACCTCTGGGGCCAACGTCCTGACTTTC.

This chain uses TRBV24-1 with TRBJ2-3; D uncertain. This CDR3 comprises 13 residues. Per germline, CDR1 KGHDR and CDR2 SFDVKD. V gave up 5 bases and J gave up 1 base, with 6 bases separating them. Here the CDR3 reads CATSGRRTDTQYF. CDR3 DNA sequence: TGTGCCACCAGTGGGCGGCGCACAGATACGCAGTATTTT.

This chain uses TRBV2 with TRBJ2-3; TRBD2 is a possible D gene (5 bases). The CDR3 length is 14 residues. Deletions cut 6 bases from V and 0 bases from J, with 10 bases between. Germline V gene sequence: CDR1 SNHLY, CDR2 FYNNEI. The CDR3 nucleotides are TGTGCCAGCAGCAGACTACCTAGCACAGATACGCAGTATTTT. It codes for CASSRLPSTDTQYF.

Comment on this clone: The same CDR3 arises from other DNA sequences in this sample as well. The chain couples TRBV30 to TRBJ1-3, with D unclear. The V and J ends lost 3 bases and 2 bases respectively, with 8 bases between them. Germline V gives CDR1 GTSNPN, CDR2 SVGIG (reference sequence). The CDR3 spans 13 residues. CDR3 sequence (DNA): TGTGCCTGGAGCGGTGGGACTGGAAACACCATATATTTT. It translates to CAWSGGTGNTIYF.

The CDR3 nucleotides are TGTGCCAGCAGCTTGGCCGTGATGAACACTGAAGCTTTCTTT. The encoded protein is CASSLAVMNTEAFF. The rearrangement uses TRBV5-4 and TRBJ1-1; D unresolved. V was pared by 0 bases and J by 0 bases, with 6 bases between. The germline V gene has CDR1 SGHNT and CDR2 YYREEE (reference sequence). The length of the CDR3 is 14 residues.

V and J are TRBV6-9 and TRBJ2-3, with D uncertain. The CDR3 totals 11 residues. Looked up from germline, CDR1 is MNHGY and CDR2 is SVAAGI. V lost 4 bases, J lost 4 bases, and 3 bases lay in between. CDR3 DNA sequence: TGTGCCAGCAGTTCCCCAGATACGCAGTATTTT. It is translated as CASSSPDTQYF.

J is TRBJ2-7 and V is TRBV10-2; TRBD1 matches 8 bases. The CDR3 is 14 residues long. The V gene's germline CDR1 is WSHSY and CDR2 SAAADI. V lost 3 bases, J lost 5 bases, and 6 bases stayed unmatched. CDR3 nucleotides: TGCGCCAGCAGTGATGGGCTACAGGGGGACGAGCAGTACTTC. Protein sequence: CASSDGLQGDEQYF.

The gene calls are TRBV7-6 and TRBJ2-7, with TRBD1 matching 9 bases. The CDR3 sequence is 18 residues long. Germline V gene lookup returns CDR1 SGHVS and CDR2 FNYEAQ. V gave up 4 bases and J gave up 9 bases; unmatched junction bases: 22. CDR3: CASSYRDREGMGSGGQYF. The CDR3 DNA follows: TGTGCCAGCAGCTACCGGGACAGGGAAGGGATGGGTAGCGGAGGGCAGTACTTC.

V and J are TRBV7-9 and TRBJ1-2, with unresolved D. The CDR3 consists of 15 residues. Germline lookup yields CDR1 SEHNR and CDR2 FQNEAQ (reference sequence). The V end lost 3 bases, the J end lost 2 bases, and 13 bases lay between the germline ends. The CDR3 region has the DNA TGTGCCAGCAGCTTGCCCCAGGCCCCAAACTATGGCTACACCTTC. It encodes CASSLPQAPNYGYTF. Variable domain in full (rest from reference TRBV7-9 and TRBJ1-2): DTGVSQNPRHKITKRGQNVTFRCDPISEHNRLYWYRQTLGQGPEFLTYFQNEAQLEKSRLLSDRFSAERPKGSFSTLEIQRTEQGDSAMYLCASSLPQAPNYGYTFGSGTRLTVV.

The chain combines TRBV18 with TRBJ1-4; no clear D. V was pared by 2 bases and J by 4 bases, with 8 bases between. CDR1 is KGHSH and CDR2 is LQKENI in the germline V gene. The CDR3 covers 14 residues. CDR3 protein: CASSPGRVNEKLFF. CDR3 in DNA: TGTGCCAGCTCACCAGGACGGGTTAATGAAAAACTGTTTTTT.